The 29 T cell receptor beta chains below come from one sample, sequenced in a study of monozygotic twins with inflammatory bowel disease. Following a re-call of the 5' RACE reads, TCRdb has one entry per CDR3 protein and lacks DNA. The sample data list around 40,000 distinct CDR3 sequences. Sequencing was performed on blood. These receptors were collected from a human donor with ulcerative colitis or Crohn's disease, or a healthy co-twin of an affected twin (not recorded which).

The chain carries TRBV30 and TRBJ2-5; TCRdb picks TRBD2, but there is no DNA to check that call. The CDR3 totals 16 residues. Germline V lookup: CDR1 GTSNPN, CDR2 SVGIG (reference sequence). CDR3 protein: CAWSPGLAGDRETQYF.

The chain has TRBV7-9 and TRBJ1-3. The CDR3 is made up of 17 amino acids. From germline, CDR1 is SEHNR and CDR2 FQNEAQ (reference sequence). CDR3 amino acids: CASSSIVVSGAGNTIYF.

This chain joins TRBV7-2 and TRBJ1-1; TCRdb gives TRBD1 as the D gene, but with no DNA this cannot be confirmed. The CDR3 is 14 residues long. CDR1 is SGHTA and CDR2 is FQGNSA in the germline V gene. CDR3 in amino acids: CASGSTGVGTEAFF.

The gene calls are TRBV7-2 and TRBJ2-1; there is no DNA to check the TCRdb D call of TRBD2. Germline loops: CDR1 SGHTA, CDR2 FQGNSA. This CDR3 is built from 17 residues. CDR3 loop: CASSLMAGLAVYNEQFF.

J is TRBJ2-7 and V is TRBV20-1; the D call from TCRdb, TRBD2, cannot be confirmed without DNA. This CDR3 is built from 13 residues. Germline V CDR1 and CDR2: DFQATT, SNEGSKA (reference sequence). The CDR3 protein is CSANSGTSNPQYF.

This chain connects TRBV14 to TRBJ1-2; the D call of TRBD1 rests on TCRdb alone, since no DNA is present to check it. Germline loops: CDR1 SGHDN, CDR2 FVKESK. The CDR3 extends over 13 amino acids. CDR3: CASSQAPSGGYTF.

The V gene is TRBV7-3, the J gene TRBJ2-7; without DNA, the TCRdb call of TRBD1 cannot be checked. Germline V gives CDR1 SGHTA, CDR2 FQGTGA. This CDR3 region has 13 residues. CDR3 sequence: CASSSTGSYEQYF. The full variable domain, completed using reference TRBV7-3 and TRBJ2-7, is GAGVSQTPSNKVTEKGKYVELRCDPISGHTALYWYRQSLGQGPEFLIYFQGTGAADDSGLPNDRFFAVRPEGSVSTLKIQRTERGDSAVYLCASSSTGSYEQYFGPGTRLTVT.

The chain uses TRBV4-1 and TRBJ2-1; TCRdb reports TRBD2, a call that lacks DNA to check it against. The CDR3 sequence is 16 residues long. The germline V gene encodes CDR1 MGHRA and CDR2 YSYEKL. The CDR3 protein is CASSQVNLVSYNEQFF.

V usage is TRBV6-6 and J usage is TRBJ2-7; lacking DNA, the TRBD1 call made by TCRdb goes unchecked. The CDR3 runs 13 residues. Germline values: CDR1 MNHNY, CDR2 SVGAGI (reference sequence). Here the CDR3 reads CASSSPSPYEQYF.

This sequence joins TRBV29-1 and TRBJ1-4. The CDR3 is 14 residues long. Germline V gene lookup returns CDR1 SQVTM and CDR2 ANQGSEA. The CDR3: CSVGGRQSNEKLFF. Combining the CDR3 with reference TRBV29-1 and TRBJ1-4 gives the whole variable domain SAVISQKPSRDICQRGTSLTIQCQVDSQVTMMFWYRQQPGQSLTLIATANQGSEATYESGFVIDKFPISRPNLTFSTLTVSNMSPEDSSIYLCSVGGRQSNEKLFFGSGTQLSVL.

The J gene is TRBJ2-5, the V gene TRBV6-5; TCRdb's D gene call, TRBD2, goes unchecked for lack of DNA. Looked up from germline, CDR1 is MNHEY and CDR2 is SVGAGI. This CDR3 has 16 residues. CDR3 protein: CASSYMQGPPQETQYF.

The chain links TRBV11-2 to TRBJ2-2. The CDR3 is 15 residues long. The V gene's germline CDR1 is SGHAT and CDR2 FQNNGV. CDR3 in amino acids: CASSRLNKNAGELFF.

The CDR3 sequence is CASSLSRDQPQHF. The V and J genes are TRBV7-2 and TRBJ1-5; TCRdb's assignment of TRBD1 cannot be checked, as there is no DNA. From germline, CDR1 is SGHTA and CDR2 FQGNSA. The CDR3 loop spans 13 amino acids.

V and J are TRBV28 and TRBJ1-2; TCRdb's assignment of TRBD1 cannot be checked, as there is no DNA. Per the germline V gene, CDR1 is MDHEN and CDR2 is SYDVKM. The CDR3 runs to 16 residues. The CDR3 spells CASSLRSISRPYGYTF.

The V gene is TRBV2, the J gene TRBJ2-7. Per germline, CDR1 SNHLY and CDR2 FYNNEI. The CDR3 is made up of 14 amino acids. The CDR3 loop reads CASSDAGLRDEQYF.

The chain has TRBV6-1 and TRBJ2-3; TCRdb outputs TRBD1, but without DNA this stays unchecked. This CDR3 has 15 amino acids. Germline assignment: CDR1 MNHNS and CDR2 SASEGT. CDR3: CASRPPRGTPDTQYF.

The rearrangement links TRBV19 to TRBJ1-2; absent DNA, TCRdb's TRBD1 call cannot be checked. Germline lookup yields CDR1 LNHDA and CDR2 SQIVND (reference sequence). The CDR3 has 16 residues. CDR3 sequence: CASTPGPVGQNYGYTF.

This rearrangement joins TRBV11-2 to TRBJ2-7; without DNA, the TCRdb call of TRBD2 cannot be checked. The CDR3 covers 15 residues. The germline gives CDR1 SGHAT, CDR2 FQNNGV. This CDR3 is CASSSHTSGGREQYF.

The CDR3 here is CASGLVLGDLGANVLTF. The chain carries TRBV12-5 and TRBJ2-6. The CDR3 contains 17 residues. From germline, CDR1 is LGHNT and CDR2 FRNRAP.

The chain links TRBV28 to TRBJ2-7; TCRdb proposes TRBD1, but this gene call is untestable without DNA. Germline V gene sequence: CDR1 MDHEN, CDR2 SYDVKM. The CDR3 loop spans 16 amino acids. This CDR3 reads CASSLHLGTLSYEQYF.

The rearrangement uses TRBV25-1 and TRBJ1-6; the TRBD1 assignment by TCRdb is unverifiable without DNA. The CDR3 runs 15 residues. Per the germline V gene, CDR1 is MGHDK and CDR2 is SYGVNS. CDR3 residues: CASSEYGQGSSSLHF.

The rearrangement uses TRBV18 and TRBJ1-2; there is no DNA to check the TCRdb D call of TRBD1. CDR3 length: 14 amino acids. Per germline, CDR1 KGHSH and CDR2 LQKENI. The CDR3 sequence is CASSPTTDSVGYTF.

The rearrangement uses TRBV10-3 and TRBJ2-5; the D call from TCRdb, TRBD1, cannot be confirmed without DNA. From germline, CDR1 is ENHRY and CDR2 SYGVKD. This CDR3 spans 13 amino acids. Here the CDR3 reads CATLGGQQETQYF.

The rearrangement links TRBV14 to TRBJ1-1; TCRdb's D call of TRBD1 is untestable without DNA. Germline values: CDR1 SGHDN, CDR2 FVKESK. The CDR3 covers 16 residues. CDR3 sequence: CASSPRDLRMETEAFF. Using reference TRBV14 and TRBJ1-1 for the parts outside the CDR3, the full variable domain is EAGVTQFPSHSVIEKGQTVTLRCDPISGHDNLYWYRRVMGKEIKFLLHFVKESKQDESGMPNNRFLAERTGGTYSTLKVQPAELEDSGVYFCASSPRDLRMETEAFFGQGTRLTVV.

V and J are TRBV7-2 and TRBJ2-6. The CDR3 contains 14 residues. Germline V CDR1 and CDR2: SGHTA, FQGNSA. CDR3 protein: CASSLILGANVLTF.

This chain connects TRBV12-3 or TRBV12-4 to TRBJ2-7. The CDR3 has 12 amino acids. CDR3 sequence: CASSFRSDEQYF.

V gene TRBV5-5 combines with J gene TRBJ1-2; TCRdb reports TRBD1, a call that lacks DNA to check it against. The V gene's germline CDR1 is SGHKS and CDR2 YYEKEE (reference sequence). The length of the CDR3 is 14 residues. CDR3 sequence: CASRGAGGSYGYTF. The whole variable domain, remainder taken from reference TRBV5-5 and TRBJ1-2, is DAGVTQSPTHLIKTRGQQVTLRCSPISGHKSVSWYQQVLGQGPQFIFQYYEKEERGRGNFPDRFSARQFPNYSSELNVNALLLGDSALYLCASRGAGGSYGYTFGSGTRLTVV.

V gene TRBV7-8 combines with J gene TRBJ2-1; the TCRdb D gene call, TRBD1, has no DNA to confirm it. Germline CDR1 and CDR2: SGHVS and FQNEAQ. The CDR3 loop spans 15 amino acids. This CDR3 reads CASSRTGGAMGEQFF.

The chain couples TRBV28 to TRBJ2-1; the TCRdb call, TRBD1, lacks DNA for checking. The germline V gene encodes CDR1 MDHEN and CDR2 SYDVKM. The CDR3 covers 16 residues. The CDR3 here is CASSFVGRTSYNEQFF.